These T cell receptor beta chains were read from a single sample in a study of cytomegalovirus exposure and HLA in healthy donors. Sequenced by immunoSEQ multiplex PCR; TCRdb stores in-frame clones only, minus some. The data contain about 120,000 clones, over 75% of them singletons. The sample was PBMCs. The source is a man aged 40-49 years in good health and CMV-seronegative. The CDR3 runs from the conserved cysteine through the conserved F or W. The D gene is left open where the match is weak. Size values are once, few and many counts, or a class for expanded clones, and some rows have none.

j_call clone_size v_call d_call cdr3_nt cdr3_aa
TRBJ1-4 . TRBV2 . TGTGCCAGCAGCAGTCCTATGGGCGAAAAACTGTTTTTT CASSSPMGEKLFF
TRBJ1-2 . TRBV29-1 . TGCAGCGTTGATAGTTGGGGCGGCGCAGGCTACACCTTC CSVDSWGGAGYTF
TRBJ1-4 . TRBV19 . TGTGCCAGTAGTAGGTCAGGGATTGCAACTAATGAAAAACTGTTTTTT CASSRSGIATNEKLFF
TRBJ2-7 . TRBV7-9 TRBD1 TGTGCCAGCAGCTTAGGGACAGGGGCCTACGAGCAGTACTTC CASSLGTGAYEQYF
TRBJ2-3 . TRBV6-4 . TGTGCCAGCAATCCAGGATTTACCCCCACAGATACGCAGTATTTT CASNPGFTPTDTQYF
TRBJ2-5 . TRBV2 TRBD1 TGTGCCAGCACTTTACGACAGGGTCAGGAGACCCAGTACTTC CASTLRQGQETQYF
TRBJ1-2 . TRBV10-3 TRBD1 TGTGCCATCAGTGTGACAGGGGGAGCTAACTATGGCTACACCTTC CAISVTGGANYGYTF
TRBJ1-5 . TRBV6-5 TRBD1 TGTGCCAGCAGTTACTCTGGGACAGGGGGCGATCAGCCCCAGCATTTT CASSYSGTGGDQPQHF
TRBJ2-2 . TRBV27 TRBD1 TGTGCCAGCAGAAACAGGGGTGGCGGGGAGCTGTTTTTT CASRNRGGGELFF
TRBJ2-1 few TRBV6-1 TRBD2 TGTGCCAGCAGTTCGGGACTAGCATCGAATGAGCAGTTCTTC CASSSGLASNEQFF
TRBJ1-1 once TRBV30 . TGTGCCTGGAAAGACTGGGAGGAAGCTTTCTTT CAWKDWEEAFF
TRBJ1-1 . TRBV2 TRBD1 TGTGCCAGCAGTGAAGCCTATGCAGGGGGCATGGACACTGAAGCTTTCTTT CASSEAYAGGMDTEAFF
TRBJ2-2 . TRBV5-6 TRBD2 TGTGCCAGCAGCTTGGGCGAAGCGGGAGGGCCAACCGGGGAGCTGTTTTTT CASSLGEAGGPTGELFF
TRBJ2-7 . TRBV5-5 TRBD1 TGTGCCAGCAGCCGGGACAGCAATACTTACTACGAGCAGTACTTC CASSRDSNTYYEQYF
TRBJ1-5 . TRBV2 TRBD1 TGTGCCAGCAGTTATGGACAGGGGAGACAGCCCCAGCATTTT CASSYGQGRQPQHF
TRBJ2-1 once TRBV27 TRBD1 TGTGCCAGCAGTTTAAGGGGACAGGGAATTTACGATGAGCAGTTCTTC CASSLRGQGIYDEQFF
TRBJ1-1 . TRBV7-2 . TGTGCCAGCAGCCTAATATTCACTGAAGCTTTCTTT CASSLIFTEAFF
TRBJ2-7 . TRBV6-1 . TGTGCCAGCAGTGAATTAGGTAGGGGGTTGGGCGAGCAGTACTTC CASSELGRGLGEQYF
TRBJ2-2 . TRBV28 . TGTGCCAGCAGGGAGGGTTGGTCCGGGGAGCTGTTTTTT CASREGWSGELFF
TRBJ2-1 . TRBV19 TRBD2 TGTGCCAGTAGTTTAGCGGGAGGGAACAATGAGCAGTTCTTC CASSLAGGNNEQFF
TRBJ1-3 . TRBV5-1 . TGCGCCAGCAGCTTGGATCGGGGTTGGTCTGGAAACACCATATATTTT CASSLDRGWSGNTIYF
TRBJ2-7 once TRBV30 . TGTGCCTGGAGCCCGGGATCCTACGAGCAGTACTTC CAWSPGSYEQYF
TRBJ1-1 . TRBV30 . TGTGCCTGGAGTCCCTTCTTTAACACTGAAGCTTTCTTT CAWSPFFNTEAFF
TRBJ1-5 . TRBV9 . TGTGCCAGCAGCGTAGACAACAGCCTCAATCAGCCCCAGCATTTT CASSVDNSLNQPQHF
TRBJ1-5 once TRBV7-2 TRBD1 TGTGCCAGCAGCTTAATCTCCCGGACAGGGGATCAGCCCCAGCATTTT CASSLISRTGDQPQHF
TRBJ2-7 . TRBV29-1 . TGCAGCGCCCTCTTGGGAGTCCGAACCGAGCAGTACTTC CSALLGVRTEQYF
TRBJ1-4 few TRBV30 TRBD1 TGTGCCTGGAGTATCCGGGACAGGGCGAAAGAAAAACTGTTTTTT CAWSIRDRAKEKLFF
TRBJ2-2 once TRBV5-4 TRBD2 TGTGCCAGCAGCTCCTTAAGCGGGAGAGAGATCACCGGGGAGCTGTTTTTT CASSSLSGREITGELFF
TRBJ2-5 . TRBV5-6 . TGTGCCAGCAGCTCCGTAGGACACGGACAAGAGACCCAGTACTTC CASSSVGHGQETQYF
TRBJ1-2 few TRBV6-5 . TGTGCCAGCAGTTACGGGGGCAGCCATGGCTACACCTTC CASSYGGSHGYTF
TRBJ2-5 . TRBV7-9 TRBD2 TGTGCCAGCAGCTGGAAGCGGGAGTACCAAGAGACCCAGTACTTC CASSWKREYQETQYF
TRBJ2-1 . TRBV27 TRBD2 TGTGCCAGCAGTTTATACGGCCTAGCGGGAGCTGAGCAGTTCTTC CASSLYGLAGAEQFF
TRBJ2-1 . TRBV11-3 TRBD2 TGTGCCAGCAGCGATCGGACTAGCGGATACAATGAGCAGTTCTTC CASSDRTSGYNEQFF
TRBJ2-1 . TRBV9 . TGTGCCAGCAGCGTAGCTCCGGACTATCATGAGCAGTTCTTC CASSVAPDYHEQFF
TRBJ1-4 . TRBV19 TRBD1 TGTGCCAGTAGTCTCGGGACAGGGTACGAAAAACTGTTTTTT CASSLGTGYEKLFF
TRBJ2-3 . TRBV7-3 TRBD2 TGTGCCAGCAGCTTAAGCGGGAGCCTCACAGATACGCAGTATTTT CASSLSGSLTDTQYF
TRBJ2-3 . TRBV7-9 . TGTGCCAGCAGCTTGGTTAGCGGCTTCACAGATACGCAGTATTTT CASSLVSGFTDTQYF
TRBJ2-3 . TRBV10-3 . TGTGCCATCACCCGGGATAACACAGATACGCAGTATTTT CAITRDNTDTQYF
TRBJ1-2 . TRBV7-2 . TGTGCCAGCAGCTTAGACCCCTGGGCAGGGGATGGGGGCTACACCTTC CASSLDPWAGDGGYTF
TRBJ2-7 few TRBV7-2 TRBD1 TGTGCCAGCAGCATCAGGGGGTACGAGCAGTACTTC CASSIRGYEQYF
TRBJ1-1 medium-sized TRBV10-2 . TGCGCCAGCAGTGGGCCAGCGGGAAACACTGAAGCTTTCTTT CASSGPAGNTEAFF
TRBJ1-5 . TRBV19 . TGTGCCAGTAGTCTAATATGGGGGCATCAGCCCCAGCATTTT CASSLIWGHQPQHF
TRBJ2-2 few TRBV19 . TGTGCCAGTAGAGTGGTCCTTGAGACCGGGGAGCTGTTTTTT CASRVVLETGELFF
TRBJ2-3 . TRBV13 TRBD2 TGTGCCAGCAGCTTAGGGACTAGCGGGACCACAGATACGCAGTATTTT CASSLGTSGTTDTQYF
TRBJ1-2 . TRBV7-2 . TGTGCCAGCAGCCTCACGGCAGGGAACTATGGCTACACCTTC CASSLTAGNYGYTF
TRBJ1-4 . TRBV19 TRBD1 TGTGCCAGTAGATCTCAGGGGGCGGATGAAAAACTGTTTTTT CASRSQGADEKLFF
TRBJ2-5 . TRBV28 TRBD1 TGTGCCAGCAGTGATCACGGGACAGCTCAAGAGACCCAGTACTTC CASSDHGTAQETQYF
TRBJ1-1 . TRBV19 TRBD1 TGTGCCAGTAGTACCCAGGGGGCTTGGACTGAAGCTTTCTTT CASSTQGAWTEAFF
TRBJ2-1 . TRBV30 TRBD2 TGTGCCTGGAGTCAAGGTACCGGGGGGGCTTCCGTTAAGTTCTTC CAWSQGTGGASVKFF
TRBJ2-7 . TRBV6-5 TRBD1 TGTGCCAGCAGAATACCGGGACAGGACGAGCAGTACTTC CASRIPGQDEQYF
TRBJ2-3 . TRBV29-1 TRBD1 TGCAGCGTTGAAGGTGGACAGGGGGAGACAGATACGCAGTATTTT CSVEGGQGETDTQYF
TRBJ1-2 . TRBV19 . TGTGCCACCTTTATCGGTCGGGGCTACACCTTC CATFIGRGYTF